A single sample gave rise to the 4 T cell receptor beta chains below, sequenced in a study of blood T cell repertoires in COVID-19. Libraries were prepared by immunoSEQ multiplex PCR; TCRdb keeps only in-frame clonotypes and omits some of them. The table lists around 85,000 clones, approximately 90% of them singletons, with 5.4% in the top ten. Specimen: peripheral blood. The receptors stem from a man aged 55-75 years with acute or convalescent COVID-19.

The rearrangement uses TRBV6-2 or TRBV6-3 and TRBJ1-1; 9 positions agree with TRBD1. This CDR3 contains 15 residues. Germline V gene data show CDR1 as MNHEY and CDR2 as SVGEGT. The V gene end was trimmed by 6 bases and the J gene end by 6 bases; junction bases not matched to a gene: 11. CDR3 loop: CASSNYRGQGAEAFF. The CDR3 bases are TGTGCCAGCAGCAACTACAGGGGGCAAGGGGCTGAAGCTTTCTTT.

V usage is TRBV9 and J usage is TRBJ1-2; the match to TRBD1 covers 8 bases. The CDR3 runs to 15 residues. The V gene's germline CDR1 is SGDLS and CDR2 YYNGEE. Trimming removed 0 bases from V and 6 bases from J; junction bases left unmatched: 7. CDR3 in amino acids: CASSVAPDRGNGYTF. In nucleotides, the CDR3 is TGTGCCAGCAGCGTAGCCCCCGACAGGGGCAATGGCTACACCTTC. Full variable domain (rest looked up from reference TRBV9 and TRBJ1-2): DSGVTQTPKHLITATGQRVTLRCSPRSGDLSVYWYQQSLDQGLQFLIQYYNGEERAKGNILERFSAQQFPDLHSELNLSSLELGDSALYFCASSVAPDRGNGYTFGSGTRLTVV.

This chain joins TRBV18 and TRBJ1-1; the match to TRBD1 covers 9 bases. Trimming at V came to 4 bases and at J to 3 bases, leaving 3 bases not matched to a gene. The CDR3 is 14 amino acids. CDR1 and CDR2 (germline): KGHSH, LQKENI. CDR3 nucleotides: TGTGCCAGCTCACGACGACAGGGGGACACTGAAGCTTTCTTT. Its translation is CASSRRQGDTEAFF.

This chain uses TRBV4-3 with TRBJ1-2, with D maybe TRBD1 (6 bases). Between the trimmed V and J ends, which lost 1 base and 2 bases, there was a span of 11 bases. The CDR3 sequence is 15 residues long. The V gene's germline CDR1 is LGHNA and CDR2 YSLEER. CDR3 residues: CASSQVRGANYGYTF. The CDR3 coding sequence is TGCGCCAGCAGCCAAGTTCGGGGGGCGAACTATGGCTACACCTTC.